This is a list of T cell receptor beta chains from one sample in a study of blood T cells in healthy people across ages. TCRdb reanalysed the 5' RACE reads using MiXCR and keeps one entry per CDR3 protein. This sample has more than 1,400,000 distinct CDR3 sequences, with 42% found just once. Sequenced input: blood. Source of these receptors: a woman aged 18-29 years in good health. Both conserved end residues are trimmed from each CDR3. Each record gives: J gene, V gene, CDR3 protein.

j_call: TRBJ2-4
v_call: TRBV19
cdr3_aa: ASSMKQGYIQY

j_call: TRBJ2-3
v_call: TRBV6-5
cdr3_aa: ASAGAGTDTQY

j_call: TRBJ1-2
v_call: TRBV29-1
cdr3_aa: SVTIGADGYT

j_call: TRBJ2-7
v_call: TRBV15
cdr3_aa: ATTYPGSYEQY

j_call: TRBJ2-6
v_call: TRBV19
cdr3_aa: ASSIMGTGTVGSGANVLT

j_call: TRBJ1-4
v_call: TRBV2
cdr3_aa: ASSHRDLGEKLF

j_call: TRBJ2-7
v_call: TRBV20-1
cdr3_aa: SARGDRGFEQY

j_call: TRBJ1-2
v_call: TRBV2
cdr3_aa: ASIPLTLYLAGYT

j_call: TRBJ2-7
v_call: TRBV5-1
cdr3_aa: ASSSRGSGTLSYEQY

j_call: TRBJ2-1
v_call: TRBV4-2
cdr3_aa: ASRHPGLAGVGNEQF

j_call: -
v_call: TRBV6-1
cdr3_aa: ASSVTGTNRETQY

j_call: TRBJ2-7
v_call: TRBV27
cdr3_aa: ASSSFSSGEHEQY

j_call: TRBJ1-2
v_call: TRBV5-1
cdr3_aa: ASSLGIRGHNEGYT

j_call: TRBJ1-5
v_call: TRBV27
cdr3_aa: ASSPSSDRGPIQPQH

j_call: TRBJ2-1
v_call: TRBV30
cdr3_aa: AWSVTGLGNEQF

j_call: TRBJ2-1
v_call: TRBV11-2
cdr3_aa: ASSGLAGMNNEQF

j_call: TRBJ2-7
v_call: TRBV7-2
cdr3_aa: ASSFRAGPSYEQY

j_call: TRBJ2-5
v_call: TRBV29-1
cdr3_aa: SVVRGAQETQY

j_call: TRBJ1-5
v_call: TRBV5-6
cdr3_aa: ASSLGHPGQGNQPQH

j_call: TRBJ2-6
v_call: TRBV27
cdr3_aa: ASSLRTSGTGGANVLT

j_call: TRBJ2-7
v_call: TRBV20-1
cdr3_aa: STRTSGSNEQY

j_call: TRBJ2-4
v_call: TRBV6-6
cdr3_aa: ASSPAGRAKNIQY

j_call: TRBJ1-2
v_call: TRBV20-1
cdr3_aa: SAREGVDYGYT

j_call: TRBJ2-5
v_call: TRBV28
cdr3_aa: AGSLWRGEETQY

j_call: TRBJ2-6
v_call: TRBV21-1
cdr3_aa: ASSKTGFSGANVLT

j_call: TRBJ2-4
v_call: TRBV30
cdr3_aa: AWSWGVKNIQY

j_call: TRBJ2-3
v_call: TRBV4-1
cdr3_aa: ASSQWIAGSTDTQY

j_call: TRBJ2-3
v_call: TRBV11-1
cdr3_aa: ASSLAGTGIKATQY

j_call: TRBJ2-7
v_call: TRBV6-5
cdr3_aa: ASSYSTDYEQY

j_call: TRBJ2-7
v_call: TRBV7-9
cdr3_aa: ASSLIEEHEQY

j_call: TRBJ2-5
v_call: TRBV10-3
cdr3_aa: AISESVETQY

j_call: TRBJ1-5
v_call: TRBV20-1
cdr3_aa: SGVSGGSNQPQH

j_call: TRBJ1-5
v_call: TRBV5-1
cdr3_aa: ASSLEGGALQPQH

j_call: TRBJ2-3
v_call: TRBV10-3
cdr3_aa: AIRMAEITQY

j_call: TRBJ1-4
v_call: TRBV9
cdr3_aa: ASSVGPPTLGKLF

j_call: TRBJ1-2
v_call: TRBV18
cdr3_aa: ASSRGEDYGYT

j_call: TRBJ2-3
v_call: TRBV5-1
cdr3_aa: ASSLELAATDTQY

j_call: TRBJ2-3
v_call: TRBV4-1
cdr3_aa: ASSQERNRVRADTQY

j_call: TRBJ2-7
v_call: TRBV7-6
cdr3_aa: ASSFQAGSSYEQY

j_call: TRBJ2-7
v_call: TRBV28
cdr3_aa: ASSLPWTSGTVLSSYEQY

j_call: TRBJ2-3
v_call: TRBV6-4
cdr3_aa: ASSDSKGGMDTQY

j_call: TRBJ1-4
v_call: TRBV4-1
cdr3_aa: ASSRNTDPGEKLF

j_call: TRBJ2-7
v_call: TRBV12-3/TRBV12-4
cdr3_aa: ASSLTASGTRMY

j_call: TRBJ2-7
v_call: TRBV27
cdr3_aa: AAGKGQSYEQY

j_call: TRBJ2-7
v_call: TRBV18
cdr3_aa: ASSPVAGRPYEQY

j_call: TRBJ2-1
v_call: TRBV4-1
cdr3_aa: ASSQRQDSSYNEQF

j_call: TRBJ2-1
v_call: TRBV30
cdr3_aa: AWSSQGTEQF

j_call: TRBJ1-1
v_call: TRBV7-2
cdr3_aa: ASSLLGANTEAF

j_call: TRBJ2-3
v_call: TRBV11-2
cdr3_aa: VSSLVLAGTGEADTQY

j_call: TRBJ2-1
v_call: TRBV6-5
cdr3_aa: ASSYSSQADHNEQF

j_call: TRBJ2-7
v_call: TRBV10-2
cdr3_aa: ASSEPGLADNEQY

j_call: TRBJ2-5
v_call: TRBV20-1
cdr3_aa: SARDQGRETQY

j_call: TRBJ1-2
v_call: TRBV6-5
cdr3_aa: ASSRTRQGIRGYT

j_call: TRBJ2-1
v_call: TRBV3-1
cdr3_aa: ATLDLSYNEQF